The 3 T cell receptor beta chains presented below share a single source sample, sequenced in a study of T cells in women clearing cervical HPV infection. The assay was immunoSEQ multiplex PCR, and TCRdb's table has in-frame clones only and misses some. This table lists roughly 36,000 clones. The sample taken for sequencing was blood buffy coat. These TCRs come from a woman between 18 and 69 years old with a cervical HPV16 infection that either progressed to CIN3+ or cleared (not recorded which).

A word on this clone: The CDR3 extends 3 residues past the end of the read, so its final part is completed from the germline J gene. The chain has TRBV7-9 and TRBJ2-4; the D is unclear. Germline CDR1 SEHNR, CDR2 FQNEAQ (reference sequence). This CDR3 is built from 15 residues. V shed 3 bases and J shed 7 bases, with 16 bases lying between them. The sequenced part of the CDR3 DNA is TGTGCCAGCAGCTTCCAGTCCTCTGGCTCGAACATT. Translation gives CASSFQSSGSNI. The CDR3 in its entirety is CASSFQSSGSNIQYF. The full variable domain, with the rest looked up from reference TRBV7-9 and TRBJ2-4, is DTGVSQNPRHKITKRGQNVTFRCDPISEHNRLYWYRQTLGQGPEFLTYFQNEAQLEKSRLLSDRFSAERPKGSFSTLEIQRTEQGDSAMYLCASSFQSSGSNIQYFGAGTRLSVL.

Incomplete CDR3 DNA: TGTGCCAGCAGTTCCGGGACTACCTACGAG. The encoded protein is CASSSGTTYE. The entire CDR3 reads CASSSGTTYEQYF. The chain uses TRBV6-4 and TRBJ2-7; 7 positions match TRBD2. The read terminates 3 residues ahead of where the CDR3 ends, so the germline J gene completes it. Losses at the gene ends were 5 bases for V and 2 bases for J; bases not matched to a gene: 3. The CDR3 sequence is 13 residues long. From germline, CDR1 is MRHNA and CDR2 SNTAGT.

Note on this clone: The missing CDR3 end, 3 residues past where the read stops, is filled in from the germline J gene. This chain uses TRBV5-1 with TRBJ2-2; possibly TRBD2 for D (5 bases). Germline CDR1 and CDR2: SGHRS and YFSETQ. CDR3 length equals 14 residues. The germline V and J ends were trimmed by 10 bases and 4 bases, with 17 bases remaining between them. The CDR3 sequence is CACFWTGLTGELFF. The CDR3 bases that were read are TGCGCCTGTTTCTGGACTGGTCTCACCGGGGAG.